The 32 T cell receptor beta chains below all came from one sample that was sequenced in a study of blood T cell repertoires in COVID-19. Produced via immunoSEQ multiplex PCR; TCRdb's table is partial and in-frame only. The table has around 620,000 clones, 70% to 90% seen once. Sequenced input: peripheral blood. Receptors were obtained from a young woman with acute or convalescent COVID-19.

The chain employs TRBV5-1 and TRBJ2-7, with TRBD1 matching over 10 bases. Trimming at V came to 4 bases and at J to 5 bases, leaving 9 bases not matched to a gene. This CDR3 region has 15 residues. Germline CDR1 and CDR2: SGHRS and YFSETQ. The DNA for the CDR3 is TGCGCCAGCAGCCCCTTAACGGGACAGGGGAACGAGCAGTACTTC. Residues: CASSPLTGQGNEQYF. Looking up the rest from reference TRBV5-1 and TRBJ2-7 gives the full variable domain: KAGVTQTPRYLIKTRGQQVTLSCSPISGHRSVSWYQQTPGQGLQFLFEYFSETQRNKGNFPGRFSGRQFSNSRSEMNVSTLELGDSALYLCASSPLTGQGNEQYFGPGTRLTVT.

The CDR3 protein is CASSVNRDHEKLFF. In DNA form, the CDR3 reads TGTGCCAGCAGCGTCAACAGGGATCACGAAAAACTGTTTTTT. V gene TRBV3-1 (or the pseudogene TRBV3-2) combines with J gene TRBJ1-4; possibly TRBD1 for D (6 bases). CDR3 length: 14 amino acids. Germline V gene sequence: CDR1 LGHDT, CDR2 YNNKEL (reference sequence). The V and J ends lost 5 bases and 8 bases respectively, with 15 bases between them.

The J gene is TRBJ1-5, the V gene TRBV6-5, with D maybe TRBD1 (6 bases). The CDR3 covers 14 residues. The germline V gene encodes CDR1 MNHEY and CDR2 SVGAGI. The ends were cut back, 8 bases at V and 6 bases at J, with 17 bases in the middle. The CDR3 region has the DNA TGTGCCAGCGGCCTGGGGGGGCTCGGTCAGCCCCAGCATTTT. It specifies CASGLGGLGQPQHF.

The chain is built from TRBV19 and TRBJ1-1, with D unclear. V was pared by 4 bases and J by 5 bases, with 14 bases between. The CDR3 runs to 14 residues. Germline lookup yields CDR1 LNHDA and CDR2 SQIVND (reference sequence). The CDR3 here is CASSTLGPETEAFF. The DNA of the CDR3 is TGTGCCAGTAGTACTCTTGGGCCCGAGACTGAAGCTTTCTTT. Combining the CDR3 with reference TRBV19 and TRBJ1-1 gives the whole variable domain DGGITQSPKYLFRKEGQNVTLSCEQNLNHDAMYWYRQDPGQGLRLIYYSQIVNDFQKGDIAEGYSVSREKKESFPLTVTSAQKNPTAFYLCASSTLGPETEAFFGQGTRLTVV.

J is TRBJ1-6 and V is TRBV12-5; D remains ambiguous. The CDR3 consists of 17 residues. The V and J ends lost 0 bases and 2 bases respectively, with 11 bases between them. Looked up from germline, CDR1 is LGHNT and CDR2 is FRNRAP. CDR3 residues: CASGLVQGGTYNSPLHF. The CDR3 coding sequence is TGTGCTAGTGGTTTGGTACAAGGAGGCACCTATAATTCACCCCTCCACTTT.

The table lists this clone with a count of one. The chain has TRBV29-1 and TRBJ2-2; maybe TRBD1 (7 bases). CDR1 is SQVTM, CDR2 ANQGSEA, per germline. The germline V and J ends were trimmed by 2 bases and 7 bases, with 20 bases remaining between them. This CDR3 region has 16 residues. CDR3 in DNA: TGCAGCGTTGAAAATTTCCCATGGCAGGGGGGCGGGGAGCTGTTTTTT. Translating it yields CSVENFPWQGGGELFF.

The rearrangement links TRBV3-1 (or the pseudogene TRBV3-2) to TRBJ1-1; TRBD1 is a possible D gene (5 bases). V dropped 8 bases and J dropped 0 bases, with 16 bases sitting between them. Germline CDR1 is LGHDT and CDR2 is YNNKEL (reference sequence). CDR3 size: 15 residues. DNA for the CDR3: TGTGCCAGCTCCCGGGGGGACCGATTGAACACTGAAGCTTTCTTT. Its protein product is CASSRGDRLNTEAFF.

The table lists this clone with a count of one. The chain joins TRBV19 to TRBJ1-2, with TRBD1 as a possible D gene (5 bases). Germline CDR1 is LNHDA and CDR2 is SQIVND (reference sequence). V was pared by 5 bases and J by 3 bases, with 19 bases between. This CDR3 spans 16 amino acids. The CDR3 DNA is TGTGCCAGTAGTCCCTTTCCAGGGTTCGTTTACTATGGCTACACCTTC. It encodes CASSPFPGFVYYGYTF.

The V call is TRBV13, the J call TRBJ2-3, with TRBD2 matching over 8 bases. This CDR3 has 17 amino acids. The J segment lost 4 bases and the V segment lost 5 bases, leaving 14 bases of the junction unmatched. Looked up from germline, CDR1 is PRHDT and CDR2 is FYEKMQ (reference sequence). In DNA form, the CDR3 reads TGTGCCAGCAGCCCCAGCAGTGGGCTAGCGGGCGCAGATACGCAGTATTTT. Protein sequence: CASSPSSGLAGADTQYF.

The V gene is TRBV5-1, the J gene TRBJ2-2; TRBD2 matches 8 bases. The CDR3 length is 16 residues. V gave up 5 bases and J gave up 2 bases; unmatched junction bases: 8. Per germline, CDR1 SGHRS and CDR2 YFSETQ. CDR3 DNA sequence: TGCGCCAGCAGTAGGGGACTAGGCCCAAACACCGGGGAGCTGTTTTTT. Protein sequence: CASSRGLGPNTGELFF.

This clone was observed a single time. CDR3 DNA sequence: TGTGCCAGCAGCTTAGGGCAGGGGAAATTCTATGGCTACACCTTC. Its protein product is CASSLGQGKFYGYTF. This chain joins TRBV5-4 and TRBJ1-2, with D possibly matching TRBD1 (6 bases). This CDR3 comprises 15 residues. V lost 2 bases and J lost 4, with 15 bases in between. The germline CDR1 and CDR2 sequences are SGHNT and YYREEE (reference sequence).

The V call is TRBV2, the J call TRBJ1-2; no firm D call. Deletions cut 3 bases from V and 4 bases from J, with 9 bases between. Looked up from germline, CDR1 is SNHLY and CDR2 is FYNNEI. The CDR3 is 13 residues long. CDR3 nucleotides: TGTGCCAGCAGTGATAAGCCACCCTATGGCTACACCTTC. This encodes CASSDKPPYGYTF. Looking up the rest from reference TRBV2 and TRBJ1-2 gives the full variable domain: EPEVTQTPSHQVTQMGQEVILRCVPISNHLYFYWYRQILGQKVEFLVSFYNNEISEKSEIFDDQFSVERPDGSNFTLKIRSTKLEDSAMYFCASSDKPPYGYTFGSGTRLTVV.

The genes are TRBV10-2 and TRBJ1-2; the match to TRBD1 covers 11 bases. With V trimmed by 7 bases and J by 3 bases, 4 bases remained unmatched. Germline assignment: CDR1 WSHSY and CDR2 SAAADI. The CDR3 contains 14 residues. Here the CDR3 DNA reads TGCGCCAGCACTAGGACAGGGGGCTACTATGGCTACACCTTC. Translating gives CASTRTGGYYGYTF.

CDR3 sequence reads: CASRKRTVPYGYTF. In DNA, the CDR3 is TGTGCCAGCAGGAAACGGACAGTCCCCTATGGCTACACCTTC. The rearrangement joins TRBV2 to TRBJ1-2; D possibly corresponds to TRBD1 (6 bases). The CDR3 runs 14 residues. From germline, CDR1 is SNHLY and CDR2 FYNNEI. V gave up 6 bases and J gave up 4 bases, with 15 bases separating them.

A single count supports this clone. This rearrangement joins TRBV7-9 to TRBJ2-3; TRBD2 matches at 10 bases. This CDR3 has 16 amino acids. V was pared by 5 bases and J by 6 bases, with 11 bases of the junction left unmatched. From germline, CDR1 is SEHNR and CDR2 FQNEAQ (reference sequence). The CDR3 nucleotides are TGTGCCAGCAGCCCGCGCAGCGGGGGGGCAGGGGATACGCAGTATTTT. Translated, it gives CASSPRSGGAGDTQYF.

The gene calls are TRBV14 and TRBJ2-1; 10 nucleotides align to TRBD2. This CDR3 spans 13 amino acids. The germline V gene encodes CDR1 SGHDN and CDR2 FVKESK. V gave up 6 bases and J gave up 9 bases; unmatched junction bases: 5. In nucleotides, the CDR3 is TGTGCCAGCAGTGCTAGCGGGGGCTCTGAGCAGTTCTTC. Amino acid sequence: CASSASGGSEQFF.

V usage is TRBV5-1 and J usage is TRBJ1-1; TRBD1 matches 7 bases. Germline trimming cut 5 bases from V and 3 bases from J; bases unmatched to any gene: 4. The germline V gene has CDR1 SGHRS and CDR2 YFSETQ. The CDR3 runs to 13 residues. CDR3 sequence (DNA): TGCGCCAGCAGACCGCAGGGGGACACTGAAGCTTTCTTT. Translating gives CASRPQGDTEAFF. The full variable domain, with the rest looked up from reference TRBV5-1 and TRBJ1-1, is KAGVTQTPRYLIKTRGQQVTLSCSPISGHRSVSWYQQTPGQGLQFLFEYFSETQRNKGNFPGRFSGRQFSNSRSEMNVSTLELGDSALYLCASRPQGDTEAFFGQGTRLTVV.

This chain uses TRBV28 with TRBJ1-2, with a possible D match to TRBD1 (6 bases). V shed 6 bases and J shed 7 bases, with 15 bases lying between them. Germline CDR1 MDHEN, CDR2 SYDVKM. The CDR3 covers 13 residues. The CDR3 DNA is TGTGCCAGCAGACGAGAGGGGGTGGGTGGCTACACCTTC. Translating it yields CASRREGVGGYTF.

This clone was observed a single time. The CDR3 loop is CASSLGIGANNQPQHF. The CDR3 DNA reads TGTGCCAGCAGCTTAGGAATAGGGGCGAACAATCAGCCCCAGCATTTT. V gene TRBV7-2 combines with J gene TRBJ1-5; D is perhaps TRBD1 (5 bases). Germline CDR1 and CDR2: SGHTA and FQGNSA. This CDR3 has 16 residues. V was pared by 1 base and J by 3 bases, with 13 bases between. Supplemented by reference TRBV7-2 and TRBJ1-5, the full variable domain reads GAGVSQSPSNKVTEKGKDVELRCDPISGHTALYWYRQSLGQGLEFLIYFQGNSAPDKSGLPSDRFSAERTGGSVSTLTIQRTQQEDSAVYLCASSLGIGANNQPQHFGDGTRLSIL.

The chain links TRBV7-9 to TRBJ1-4, with D maybe TRBD1 (6 bases). Germline V lookup: CDR1 SEHNR, CDR2 FQNEAQ (reference sequence). V was clipped by 2 bases and J by 8 bases, with 15 bases between them. The CDR3 sequence is 15 residues long. The CDR3, as DNA: TGTGCCAGCAGCTTAACACAGGGCGAAGAGGAAAAACTGTTTTTT. The encoded protein is CASSLTQGEEEKLFF. Combining the CDR3 with reference TRBV7-9 and TRBJ1-4 gives the whole variable domain DTGVSQNPRHKITKRGQNVTFRCDPISEHNRLYWYRQTLGQGPEFLTYFQNEAQLEKSRLLSDRFSAERPKGSFSTLEIQRTEQGDSAMYLCASSLTQGEEEKLFFGSGTQLSVL.

The rearrangement joins TRBV12-5 to TRBJ1-1; 9 positions agree with TRBD1. The CDR3 runs 15 residues. Per germline, CDR1 LGHNT and CDR2 FRNRAP. With V trimmed by 6 bases and J by 0 bases, 5 bases remained unmatched. The CDR3 nucleotides read TGTGCTAGTGGCCAACAGGGGGCGATGAACACTGAAGCTTTCTTT. Its protein is CASGQQGAMNTEAFF.

The chain carries TRBV7-9 and TRBJ1-1; 7 nucleotides match TRBD1. The CDR3 runs 12 residues. V was clipped by 0 bases and J by 11 bases; unmatched bases: 3. CDR1 and CDR2 from the germline V gene are SEHNR and FQNEAQ (reference sequence). Here the CDR3 DNA reads TGTGCCAGCAGCTTAGCAGACAGGGCCGCTTTCTTT. This gives the protein CASSLADRAAFF.

As DNA, the CDR3 is TGTGCCAGCAGTCCCGGGACTAGCGCCCGGGTTATAGCGGCAGATACGCAGTATTTT. Amino acids: CASSPGTSARVIAADTQYF. The V and J genes are TRBV6-6 and TRBJ2-3, with 10 bases fitting TRBD2. This CDR3 has 19 residues. With 5 bases clipped from V and 4 bases from J, the junction kept 18 bases outside the gene matches. CDR1 MNHNY and CDR2 SVGAGI come from the germline V gene (reference sequence).

The chain uses TRBV19 and TRBJ1-3; no definite D call. This CDR3 is 13 amino acids long. CDR1 is LNHDA, CDR2 SQIVND, per germline (reference sequence). Trimming took 11 bases from V and 3 from J, leaving 14 bases between them. CDR3 region: CASGELYGNTIYF. The CDR3 nucleotides are TGTGCCTCCGGGGAACTATATGGAAACACCATATATTTT.

A single count supports this clone. The same CDR3 can be traced to other DNA sequences in this sample. This chain joins TRBV12-3 or TRBV12-4 and TRBJ1-1; maybe TRBD1 (5 bases). Trimming cost V 2 bases and J 2 bases, with 6 bases left between them. The length of the CDR3 is 13 residues. In DNA form, the CDR3 reads TGTGCCAGCAGTTTACAGGGCAACACTGAAGCTTTCTTT. This encodes CASSLQGNTEAFF.

The V and J genes are TRBV5-1 and TRBJ1-1, with a weak D call TRBD1 (6 bases). Trimming removed 4 bases at V and 3 bases at J, with 13 bases between. This CDR3 has 14 amino acids. Germline CDR1 SGHRS, CDR2 YFSETQ. The DNA for the CDR3 is TGCGCCAGCAGCGGACAGATCTGGGACACTGAAGCTTTCTTT. The encoded protein is CASSGQIWDTEAFF.

The chain combines TRBV24-1 with TRBJ2-7, with D perhaps TRBD1 (5 bases). This CDR3 comprises 13 residues. Trimming removed 5 bases at V and 8 bases at J, with 15 bases between. Germline CDR1 is KGHDR and CDR2 is SFDVKD. The CDR3 DNA is TGTGCCACCAGTGCCCCTGACAGCCCGAAGCAGTACTTC. Protein: CATSAPDSPKQYF.

The table lists this clone with a few counts. The genes are TRBV27 and TRBJ1-1; the match to TRBD1 covers 9 bases. The CDR3 sequence is 13 residues long. The ends lost 8 bases at V and 6 bases at J; junction bases unmatched: 7. Germline V lookup: CDR1 MNHEY, CDR2 SMNVEV (reference sequence). CDR3 sequence: CASGTGGLPEAFF. The CDR3 DNA is TGTGCCAGCGGAACAGGGGGCCTTCCTGAAGCTTTCTTT.

The rearrangement joins TRBV7-2 to TRBJ2-7, with 9 bases identical to TRBD2. Germline V CDR1 and CDR2: SGHTA, FQGNSA. This CDR3 is built from 14 residues. Unmatched junction bases numbered 3, after V lost 4 bases and J lost 2 bases. As DNA, the CDR3 is TGTGCCAGCAGCTACCGCGGGGGGGCCTACGAGCAGTACTTC. The encoded protein is CASSYRGGAYEQYF.

The rearrangement joins TRBV9 to TRBJ1-1; D is ambiguous. With 4 bases removed from V and 1 base from J, the gap between germline ends came to 5 bases. This CDR3 region has 12 residues. Germline V lookup: CDR1 SGDLS, CDR2 YYNGEE. CDR3 in amino acids: CASSQENTEAFF. The DNA of the CDR3 is TGTGCCAGCAGCCAGGAGAACACTGAAGCTTTCTTT.

The chain employs TRBV30 and TRBJ1-1; the match to TRBD1 covers 7 bases. Germline trimming cut 5 bases from V and 1 base from J; bases unmatched to any gene: 1. The CDR3 totals 12 residues. Germline CDR1 GTSNPN, CDR2 SVGIG (reference sequence). CDR3 coding DNA: TGTGCCTGGGGGGACAGGAACACTGAAGCTTTCTTT. This codes for CAWGDRNTEAFF.

In nucleotides, the CDR3 is TGTGCCAGCAGCCGGGGAAGGGGGAGGGATAATTCACCCCTCCACTTT. Encoded protein: CASSRGRGRDNSPLHF. The chain is built from TRBV5-5 and TRBJ1-6; a weak D match, TRBD1 (6 bases). V dropped 4 bases and J dropped 5 bases, with 16 bases sitting between them. The germline gives CDR1 SGHKS, CDR2 YYEKEE (reference sequence). The length of the CDR3 is 16 residues.